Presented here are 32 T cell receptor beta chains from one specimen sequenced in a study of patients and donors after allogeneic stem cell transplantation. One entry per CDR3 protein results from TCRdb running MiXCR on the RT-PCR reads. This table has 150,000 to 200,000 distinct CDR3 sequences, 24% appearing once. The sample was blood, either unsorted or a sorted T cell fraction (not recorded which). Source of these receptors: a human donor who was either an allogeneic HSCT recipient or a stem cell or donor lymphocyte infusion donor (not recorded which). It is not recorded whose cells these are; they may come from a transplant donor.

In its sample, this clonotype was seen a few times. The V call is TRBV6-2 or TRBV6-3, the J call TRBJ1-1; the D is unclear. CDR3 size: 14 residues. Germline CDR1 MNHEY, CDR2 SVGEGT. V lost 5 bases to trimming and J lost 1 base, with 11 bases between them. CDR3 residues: CASSTWSSNTEAFF. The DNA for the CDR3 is TGTGCCAGCAGTACCTGGTCCTCGAACACTGAAGCTTTCTTT.

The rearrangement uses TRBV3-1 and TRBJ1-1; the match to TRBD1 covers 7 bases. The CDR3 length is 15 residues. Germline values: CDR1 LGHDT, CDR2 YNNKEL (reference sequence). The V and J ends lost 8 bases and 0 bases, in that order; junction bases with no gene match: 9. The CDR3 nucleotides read TGTGCCAGCTCCCACAGGGGTTCCATGAACACTGAAGCTTTCTTT. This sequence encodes CASSHRGSMNTEAFF.

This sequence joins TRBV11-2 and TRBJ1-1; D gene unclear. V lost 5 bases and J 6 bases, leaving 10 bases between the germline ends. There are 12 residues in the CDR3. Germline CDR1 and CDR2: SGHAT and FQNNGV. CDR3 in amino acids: CASSMPGSEAFF. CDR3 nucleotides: TGTGCCAGCAGCATGCCGGGTTCTGAAGCTTTCTTT.

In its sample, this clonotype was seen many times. The DNA for the CDR3 is TGTGCCATCAGTGGGGGACTAGCCAATGAGCAGTTCTTC. It translates to CAISGGLANEQFF. The chain is built from TRBV10-3 and TRBJ2-1, with 9 bases matching TRBD2. The CDR3 runs 13 residues. The germline V gene has CDR1 ENHRY and CDR2 SYGVKD. V lost 4 bases to trimming and J lost 6 bases; unmatched junction nucleotides: 1.

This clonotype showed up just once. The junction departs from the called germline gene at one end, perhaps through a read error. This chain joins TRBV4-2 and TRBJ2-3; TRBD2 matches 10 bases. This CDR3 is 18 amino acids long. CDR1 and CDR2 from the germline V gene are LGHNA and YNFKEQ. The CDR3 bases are TGTGCCAGCAGCCAAGGGGCCTCTCCTAGCGGGAGCATAGATACGCAGTATTTT. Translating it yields CASSQGASPSGSIDTQYF.

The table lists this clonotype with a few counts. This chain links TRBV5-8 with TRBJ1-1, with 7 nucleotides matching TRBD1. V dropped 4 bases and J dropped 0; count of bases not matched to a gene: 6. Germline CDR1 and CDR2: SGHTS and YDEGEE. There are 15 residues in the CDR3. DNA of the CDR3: TGTGCCAGCAGCACGGACAGGCCAATGAACACTGAAGCTTTCTTT. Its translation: CASSTDRPMNTEAFF.

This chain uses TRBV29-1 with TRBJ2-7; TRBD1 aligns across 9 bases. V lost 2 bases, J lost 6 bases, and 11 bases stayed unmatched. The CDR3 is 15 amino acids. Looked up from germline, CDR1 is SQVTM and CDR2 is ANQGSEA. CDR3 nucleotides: TGCAGCGTTGAACGTTACGGGGACAGGGCTGCCGAGCAGTACTTC. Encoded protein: CSVERYGDRAAEQYF.

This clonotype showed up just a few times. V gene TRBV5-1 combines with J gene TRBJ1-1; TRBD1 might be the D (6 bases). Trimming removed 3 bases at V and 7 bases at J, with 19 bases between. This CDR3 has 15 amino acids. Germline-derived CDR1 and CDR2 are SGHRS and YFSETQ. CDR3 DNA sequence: TGCGCCAGCAGCTACCACTCAGGGGCAAGAGGTGAAGCTTTCTTT. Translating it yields CASSYHSGARGEAFF.

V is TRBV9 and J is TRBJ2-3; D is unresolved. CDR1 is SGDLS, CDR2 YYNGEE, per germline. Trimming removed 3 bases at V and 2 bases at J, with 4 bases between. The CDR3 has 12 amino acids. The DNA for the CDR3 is TGTGCCAGCAGCGCCCCCACAGATACGCAGTATTTT. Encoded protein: CASSAPTDTQYF.

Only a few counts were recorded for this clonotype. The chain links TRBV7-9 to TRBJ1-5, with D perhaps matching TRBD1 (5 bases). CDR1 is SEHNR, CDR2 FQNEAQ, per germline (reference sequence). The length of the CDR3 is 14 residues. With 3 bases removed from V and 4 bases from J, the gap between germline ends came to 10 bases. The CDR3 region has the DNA TGTGCCAGCAGCTTTGACAGCCAAAATCAGCCCCAGCATTTT. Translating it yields CASSFDSQNQPQHF. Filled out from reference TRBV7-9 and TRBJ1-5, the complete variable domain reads DTGVSQNPRHKITKRGQNVTFRCDPISEHNRLYWYRQTLGQGPEFLTYFQNEAQLEKSRLLSDRFSAERPKGSFSTLEIQRTEQGDSAMYLCASSFDSQNQPQHFGDGTRLSIL.

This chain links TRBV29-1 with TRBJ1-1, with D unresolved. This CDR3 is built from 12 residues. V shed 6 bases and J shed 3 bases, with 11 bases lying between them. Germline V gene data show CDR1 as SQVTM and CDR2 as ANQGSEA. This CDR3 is CSVRTHDTEAFF. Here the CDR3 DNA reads TGCAGCGTCAGGACCCACGACACTGAAGCTTTCTTT.

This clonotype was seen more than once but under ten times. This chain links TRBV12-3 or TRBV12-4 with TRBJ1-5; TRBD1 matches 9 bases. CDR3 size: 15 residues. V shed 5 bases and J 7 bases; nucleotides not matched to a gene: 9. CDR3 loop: CASSLGQGREQPQHF. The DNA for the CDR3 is TGTGCCAGCAGTCTCGGACAGGGGAGGGAACAGCCCCAGCATTTT.

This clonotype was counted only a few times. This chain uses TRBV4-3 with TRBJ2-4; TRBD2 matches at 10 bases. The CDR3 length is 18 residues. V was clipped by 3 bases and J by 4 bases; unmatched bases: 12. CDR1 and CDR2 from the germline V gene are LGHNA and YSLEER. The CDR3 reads CASSQETGTSVKKNIQYF. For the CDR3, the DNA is TGCGCCAGCAGCCAGGAAACCGGGACTAGCGTTAAAAAAAACATTCAGTACTTC.

CDR3 amino acids: CASTSINEKLFF. The CDR3 DNA reads as TGTGCCAGCACCAGCATTAATGAAAAACTGTTTTTT. This chain connects TRBV28 to TRBJ1-4; D is undetermined. Germline V gives CDR1 MDHEN, CDR2 SYDVKM. The CDR3 has 12 residues. V was cut by 7 bases and J by 4 bases, with 7 bases left in between.

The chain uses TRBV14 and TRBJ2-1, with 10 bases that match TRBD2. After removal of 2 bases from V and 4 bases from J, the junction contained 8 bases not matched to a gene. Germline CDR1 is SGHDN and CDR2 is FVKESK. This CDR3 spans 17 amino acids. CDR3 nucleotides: TGTGCCAGCAGCCAACTCTATAGGACTAGCGGATACAATGAGCAGTTCTTC. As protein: CASSQLYRTSGYNEQFF.

The DNA for the CDR3 is TGCGCCAGCAGCCTGTCGACGCCACCCCGCACAGATACGCAGTATTTT. Translated, it gives CASSLSTPPRTDTQYF. The rearrangement links TRBV4-1 to TRBJ2-3; D call uncertain. The CDR3 length is 16 residues. With 4 bases removed from V and 1 base from J, the gap between germline ends came to 15 bases. CDR1 is MGHRA and CDR2 is YSYEKL in the germline V gene.

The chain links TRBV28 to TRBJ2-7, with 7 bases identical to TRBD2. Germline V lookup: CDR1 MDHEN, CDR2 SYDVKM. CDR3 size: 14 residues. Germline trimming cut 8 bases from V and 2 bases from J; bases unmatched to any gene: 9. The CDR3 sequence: CASGSAGVTYEQYF. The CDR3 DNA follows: TGTGCCAGCGGATCCGCGGGGGTGACCTACGAGCAGTACTTC.

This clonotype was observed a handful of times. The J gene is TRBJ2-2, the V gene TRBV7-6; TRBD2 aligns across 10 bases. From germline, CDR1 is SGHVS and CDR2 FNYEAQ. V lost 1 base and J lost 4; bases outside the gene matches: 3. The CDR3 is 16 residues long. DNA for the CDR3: TGTGCCAGCAGCTTAGAGCGGGAGGGGTTCACCGGGGAGCTGTTTTTT. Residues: CASSLEREGFTGELFF.

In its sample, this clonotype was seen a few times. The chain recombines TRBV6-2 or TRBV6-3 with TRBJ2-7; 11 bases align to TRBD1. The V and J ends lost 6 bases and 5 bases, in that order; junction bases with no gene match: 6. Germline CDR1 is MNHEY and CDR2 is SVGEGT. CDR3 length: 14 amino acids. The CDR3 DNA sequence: TGTGCCAGCAGCCTGGGACAGGGGGTTAACGAGCAGTACTTC. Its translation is CASSLGQGVNEQYF.

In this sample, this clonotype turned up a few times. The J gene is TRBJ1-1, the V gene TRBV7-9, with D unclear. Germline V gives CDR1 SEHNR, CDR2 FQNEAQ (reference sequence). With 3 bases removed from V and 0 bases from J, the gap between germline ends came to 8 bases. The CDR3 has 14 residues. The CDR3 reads CASSFAPMNTEAFF. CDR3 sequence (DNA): TGTGCCAGCAGCTTCGCGCCCATGAACACTGAAGCTTTCTTT.

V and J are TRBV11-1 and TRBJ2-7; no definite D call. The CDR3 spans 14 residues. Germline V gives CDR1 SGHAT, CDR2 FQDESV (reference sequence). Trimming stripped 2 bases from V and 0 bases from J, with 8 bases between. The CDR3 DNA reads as TGTGCCAGCAGCTTAACGGAAGACTCCTACGAGCAGTACTTC. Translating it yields CASSLTEDSYEQYF.

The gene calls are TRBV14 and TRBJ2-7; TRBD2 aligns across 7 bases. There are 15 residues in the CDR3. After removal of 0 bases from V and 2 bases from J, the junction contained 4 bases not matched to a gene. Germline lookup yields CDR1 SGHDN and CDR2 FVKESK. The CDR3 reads CASSQDHGLAYEQYF. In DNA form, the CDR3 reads TGTGCCAGCAGCCAAGATCACGGACTAGCCTACGAGCAGTACTTC.

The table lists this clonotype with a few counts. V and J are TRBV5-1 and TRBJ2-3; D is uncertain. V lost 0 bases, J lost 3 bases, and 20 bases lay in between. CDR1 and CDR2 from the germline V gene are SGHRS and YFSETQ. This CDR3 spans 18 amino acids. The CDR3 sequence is CASSLEWAGGRNTDTQYF. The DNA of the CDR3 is TGCGCCAGCAGCTTGGAGTGGGCAGGCGGAAGGAATACAGATACGCAGTATTTT.

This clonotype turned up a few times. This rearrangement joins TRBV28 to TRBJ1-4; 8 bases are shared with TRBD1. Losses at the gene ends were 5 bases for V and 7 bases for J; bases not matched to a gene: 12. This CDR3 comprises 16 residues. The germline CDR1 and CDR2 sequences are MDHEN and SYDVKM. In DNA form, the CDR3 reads TGTGCCAGCAGTAAAACAAGGACAGGGTGGTTTGAAAAACTGTTTTTT. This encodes CASSKTRTGWFEKLFF.

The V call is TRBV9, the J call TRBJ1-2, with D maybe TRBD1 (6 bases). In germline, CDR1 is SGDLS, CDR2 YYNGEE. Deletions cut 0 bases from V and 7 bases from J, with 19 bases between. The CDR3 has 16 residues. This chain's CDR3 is CASSVDRFTGISGYTF. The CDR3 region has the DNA TGTGCCAGCAGCGTAGATCGATTTACAGGGATCAGTGGCTACACCTTC.

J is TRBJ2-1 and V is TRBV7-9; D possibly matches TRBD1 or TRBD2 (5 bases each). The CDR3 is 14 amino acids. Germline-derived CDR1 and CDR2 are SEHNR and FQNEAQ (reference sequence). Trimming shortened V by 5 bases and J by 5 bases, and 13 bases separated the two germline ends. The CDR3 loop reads CASSQGPVHNEQFF. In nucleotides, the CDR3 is TGTGCCAGCAGCCAGGGACCGGTCCACAATGAGCAGTTCTTC.

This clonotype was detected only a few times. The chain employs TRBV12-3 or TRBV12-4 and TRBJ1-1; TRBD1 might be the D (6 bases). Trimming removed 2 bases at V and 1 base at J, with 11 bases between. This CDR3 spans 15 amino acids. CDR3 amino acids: CASSLHGTPNTEAFF. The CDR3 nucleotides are TGTGCCAGCAGTTTACACGGGACACCGAACACTGAAGCTTTCTTT.

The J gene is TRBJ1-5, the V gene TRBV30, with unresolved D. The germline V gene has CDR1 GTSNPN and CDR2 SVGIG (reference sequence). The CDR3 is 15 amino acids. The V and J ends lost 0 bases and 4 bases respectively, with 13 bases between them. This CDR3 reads CAWSVHYEGNQPQHF. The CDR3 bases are TGTGCCTGGAGTGTACATTACGAGGGTAATCAGCCCCAGCATTTT.

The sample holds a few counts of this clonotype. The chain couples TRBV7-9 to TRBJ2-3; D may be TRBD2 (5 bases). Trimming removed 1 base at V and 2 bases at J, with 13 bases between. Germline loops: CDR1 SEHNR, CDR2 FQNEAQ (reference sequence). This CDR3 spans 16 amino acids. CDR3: CASSLVGLLNTDTQYF. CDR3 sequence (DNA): TGTGCCAGCAGCTTAGTTGGACTCCTTAACACAGATACGCAGTATTTT.

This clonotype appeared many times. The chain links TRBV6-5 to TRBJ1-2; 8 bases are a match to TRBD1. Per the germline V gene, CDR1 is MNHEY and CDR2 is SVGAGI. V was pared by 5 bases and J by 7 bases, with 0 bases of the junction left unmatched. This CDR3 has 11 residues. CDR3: CASSDRGGYTF. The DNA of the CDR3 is TGTGCCAGCAGTGACAGGGGTGGCTACACCTTC.

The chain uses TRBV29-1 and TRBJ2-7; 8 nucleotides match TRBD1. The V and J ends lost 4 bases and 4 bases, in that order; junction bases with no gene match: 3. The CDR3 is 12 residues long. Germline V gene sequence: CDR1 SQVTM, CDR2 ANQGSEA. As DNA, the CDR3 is TGCAGCGTTGGACAGGGGAGGTACGAGCAGTACTTC. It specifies CSVGQGRYEQYF.

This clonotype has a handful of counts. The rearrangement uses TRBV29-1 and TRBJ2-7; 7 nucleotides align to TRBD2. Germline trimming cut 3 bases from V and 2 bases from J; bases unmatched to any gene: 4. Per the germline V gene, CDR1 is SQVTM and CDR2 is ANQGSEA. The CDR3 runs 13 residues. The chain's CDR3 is CSVDEGRAYEQYF. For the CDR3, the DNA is TGCAGCGTTGACGAGGGGAGGGCCTACGAGCAGTACTTC.